This T cell receptor beta chain comes out of a study of PD-L1 blockade in urothelial cancer. Study summary: Prior chemotherapy regimens per patient numbered 0 to 3. The study, taken as a whole, reports: Pretreatment TCR clonality in blood under the median foretold superior survival.

V was shortened by 4 bases and J by 1 base, with 19 bases between the two germline ends. CDR3 size: 17 residues. Germline V CDR1 and CDR2: SGDLS, YYNGEE. Comment on this clone: What it recognizes is unknown.

Each PCR contained spiked-in synthetic TCR analog templates. Produced via immunoSEQ multiplex PCR; TCRdb's table is partial and in-frame only. The sample lists tens of thousands of clones; 85% to 90% were seen once. Specimen: PBMCs, collected around atezolizumab (anti-PD-L1) treatment. The chain employs TRBV9 and TRBJ2-3; D is perhaps TRBD1 (6 bases). The TCR was taken from a man aged 60-69 years with urothelial cancer. CDR3 coding DNA: TGTGCCAGCAGCCACCCAGGGACACCTATGCGCACAGATACGCAGTATTTT. Its translation is CASSHPGTPMRTDTQYF.